These 18 T cell receptor beta chains originate from one sample sequenced in a study of CD8 T cells in ankylosing spondylitis. TCRdb reprocessed the 5' RACE reads via MiXCR and lists one record per CDR3 protein. Of about 250,000 distinct CDR3 sequences listed, roughly 32% were seen once; the top ten hold about 4%. Specimen: blood, either unsorted or a sorted T cell fraction (not recorded which). These TCRs come from a male donor with ankylosing spondylitis or in good health (not recorded which).

The genes are TRBV5-1 and TRBJ1-6, with 10 positions matching TRBD1. Germline V gives CDR1 SGHRS, CDR2 YFSETQ. The CDR3 runs to 15 residues. V lost 4 bases to trimming and J lost 8 bases; unmatched junction nucleotides: 6. CDR3 residues: CASSAGQGIDSPLHF. The CDR3 DNA reads TGCGCCAGCAGCGCGGGACAGGGGATTGATTCACCCCTCCACTTT.

This clonotype was seen a handful of times. This rearrangement joins TRBV3-1 to TRBJ2-3, with 13 bases lining up with TRBD2. The CDR3 runs 20 residues. Germline CDR1 reads LGHDT; CDR2 reads YNNKEL (reference sequence). V gave up 4 bases and J gave up 0 bases; unmatched junction bases: 13. CDR3 bases: TGTGCCAGCAGCCGGGGCGTTCCGACTAGCGGGGGGACTAGCACAGATACGCAGTATTTT. It encodes CASSRGVPTSGGTSTDTQYF.

The J gene is TRBJ2-7, the V gene TRBV29-1, with D perhaps TRBD1 (5 bases). The V end lost 8 bases, the J end lost 7 bases, and 18 bases lay between the germline ends. CDR3 length: 12 residues. Germline CDR1 SQVTM, CDR2 ANQGSEA. The CDR3 nucleotides are TGCAGCTTGAGACAGCCTGGTGGTGAGCAGTACTTC. Translation: CSLRQPGGEQYF.

This clonotype was seen a single time. V and J are TRBV10-3 and TRBJ1-4, with TRBD1 matching 7 bases. CDR1 and CDR2 (germline): ENHRY, SYGVKD. The CDR3 is 17 residues long. V trimming: 3 bases; J trimming: 1 base; junction bases outside the gene matches: 8. CDR3 amino acids: CAISDHRGTLTNEKLFF. The CDR3 DNA follows: TGTGCCATCAGTGACCACAGGGGCACCTTAACTAATGAAAAACTGTTTTTT.

The chain carries TRBV11-2 and TRBJ2-3, with D unresolved. Looked up from germline, CDR1 is SGHAT and CDR2 is FQNNGV. This CDR3 is built from 12 residues. V dropped 5 bases and J dropped 6 bases, with 9 bases sitting between them. The CDR3 sequence is CASSPDWDTQYF. The CDR3 coding sequence is TGTGCCAGCAGCCCAGATTGGGATACGCAGTATTTT. Together with reference TRBV11-2 and TRBJ2-3, the CDR3 gives the full variable domain: EAGVAQSPRYKIIEKRQSVAFWCNPISGHATLYWYQQILGQGPKLLIQFQNNGVVDDSQLPKDRFSAERLKGVDSTLKIQPAKLEDSAVYLCASSPDWDTQYFGPGTRLTVL.

The sample holds many counts of this clonotype. The V call is TRBV10-3, the J call TRBJ2-6; no definite D call. The CDR3 length is 15 residues. Germline CDR1 ENHRY, CDR2 SYGVKD. Trimming removed 10 bases from V and 3 bases from J, with 16 bases in between. The CDR3 nucleotides are TGTGCCAGCTCCCCCACAAGCCTTGGGGCCAACGTCCTGACTTTC. Translating gives CASSPTSLGANVLTF.

This sequence joins TRBV10-2 and TRBJ1-1; unclear D gene. Germline V CDR1 and CDR2: WSHSY, SAAADI. Trimming left V 6 bases short and J 7 bases short, with 9 bases between. This CDR3 region has 11 residues. The CDR3 is CASRSRSEAFF. CDR3 coding DNA: TGCGCCAGCAGGTCCCGAAGTGAAGCTTTCTTT.

This clonotype was seen more than once but under ten times. This sequence joins TRBV20-1 and TRBJ2-3; D is perhaps TRBD2 (7 bases). CDR3 length equals 14 residues. The germline CDR1 and CDR2 sequences are DFQATT and SNEGSKA (reference sequence). V lost 6 bases and J 2 bases, leaving 15 bases between the germline ends. CDR3 amino acids: CSASPGGLTDTQYF. CDR3 nucleotide sequence: TGCAGTGCCAGCCCGGGGGGCCTCACAGATACGCAGTATTTT.

V usage is TRBV6-1 and J usage is TRBJ2-1; no firm D call. Deletions cut 2 bases from V and 8 bases from J, with 10 bases between. Per the germline V gene, CDR1 is MNHNS and CDR2 is SASEGT. This CDR3 is built from 13 residues. The CDR3: CASSESRSDEQFF. In nucleotides, the CDR3 is TGTGCCAGCAGTGAATCTAGGAGCGATGAGCAGTTCTTC.

The rearrangement uses TRBV6-5 and TRBJ1-2, with TRBD1 as a possible D gene (5 bases). Germline assignment: CDR1 MNHEY and CDR2 SVGAGI. This CDR3 region has 12 residues. V lost 8 bases and J lost 6, with 13 bases in between. The CDR3 DNA is TGTGCCAGCGGACCCTTGGGGCATGGCTACACCTTC. It specifies CASGPLGHGYTF.

The chain recombines TRBV7-2 with TRBJ2-1, with D unclear. Germline CDR1 reads SGHTA; CDR2 reads FQGNSA. The CDR3 is 16 residues long. V lost 0 bases to trimming and J lost 0 bases, with 9 bases between them. The CDR3 reads CASSLAGPISYNEQFF. Here the CDR3 DNA reads TGTGCCAGCAGCTTAGCGGGCCCGATCTCCTACAATGAGCAGTTCTTC.

The chain employs TRBV5-2 and TRBJ1-2; whether TRBD1, the table's D call, matches the DNA was not checked. TRBV5-2 has pseudogene status. The CDR3 length is 13 residues. The CDR3 spells CASSLSTGDGYTF. CDR3 DNA: TGTGCCAGCAGCTTGTCAACAGGGGATGGCTACACCTTC.

This sequence joins TRBV7-9 and TRBJ2-3; D not resolved. The CDR3 spans 15 residues. Germline V gene sequence: CDR1 SEHNR, CDR2 FQNEAQ (reference sequence). Deletions cut 1 base from V and 6 bases from J, with 14 bases between. The CDR3 here is CASSLDFGRPDTQYF. In nucleotides, the CDR3 is TGTGCCAGCAGCTTAGATTTCGGACGCCCGGATACGCAGTATTTT. Full variable domain (rest looked up from reference TRBV7-9 and TRBJ2-3): DTGVSQNPRHKITKRGQNVTFRCDPISEHNRLYWYRQTLGQGPEFLTYFQNEAQLEKSRLLSDRFSAERPKGSFSTLEIQRTEQGDSAMYLCASSLDFGRPDTQYFGPGTRLTVL.

The sample holds a few counts of this clonotype. The chain employs TRBV7-2 and TRBJ2-5, with 12 bases aligning to TRBD2. The CDR3 sequence is 17 residues long. Germline lookup yields CDR1 SGHTA and CDR2 FQGNSA. After removal of 1 base from V and 4 bases from J, the junction contained 7 bases not matched to a gene. CDR3 sequence (DNA): TGTGCCAGCAGCTTAGGGGCCCTGACTAGCGGGGGAGAGACCCAGTACTTC. This sequence encodes CASSLGALTSGGETQYF.

The V gene is TRBV29-1, the J gene TRBJ1-2; the D is unclear. The CDR3 is 13 residues long. Germline V CDR1 and CDR2: SQVTM, ANQGSEA. The V end was cut by 4 bases, the J end by 4 bases, with 13 bases between. CDR3 region: CSVAQVVGYGYTF. For the CDR3, the DNA is TGCAGCGTTGCGCAGGTGGTCGGCTATGGCTACACCTTC.

J is TRBJ2-1 and V is TRBV15; D uncertain. CDR1 and CDR2 (germline): LNHNV, YYDKDF (reference sequence). V was cut by 5 bases and J by 0 bases, with 11 bases left in between. There are 15 residues in the CDR3. The CDR3 nucleotides read TGTGCCACCAGCGGATCAAAAAGCTCCTACAATGAGCAGTTCTTC. It specifies CATSGSKSSYNEQFF.

The gene calls are TRBV21-1 and TRBJ2-1; the D call of TRBD1 is as the table states it, not checked on the DNA. TRBV21-1 is deemed a pseudogene. This CDR3 has 16 residues. The CDR3 DNA follows: TGTGCCAGCAGCGCCAGACAGGGGGCCTCGGACAATGAGCAGTTCTTC. Translating it yields CASSARQGASDNEQFF.

The chain recombines TRBV5-1 with TRBJ1-3; no clear D gene. Deletions cut 0 bases from V and 0 bases from J, with 10 bases between. Germline lookup yields CDR1 SGHRS and CDR2 YFSETQ. The CDR3 runs 16 residues. In DNA, the CDR3 is TGCGCCAGCAGCTTGGACAGCCAGATCTCTGGAAACACCATATATTTT. Protein product: CASSLDSQISGNTIYF.